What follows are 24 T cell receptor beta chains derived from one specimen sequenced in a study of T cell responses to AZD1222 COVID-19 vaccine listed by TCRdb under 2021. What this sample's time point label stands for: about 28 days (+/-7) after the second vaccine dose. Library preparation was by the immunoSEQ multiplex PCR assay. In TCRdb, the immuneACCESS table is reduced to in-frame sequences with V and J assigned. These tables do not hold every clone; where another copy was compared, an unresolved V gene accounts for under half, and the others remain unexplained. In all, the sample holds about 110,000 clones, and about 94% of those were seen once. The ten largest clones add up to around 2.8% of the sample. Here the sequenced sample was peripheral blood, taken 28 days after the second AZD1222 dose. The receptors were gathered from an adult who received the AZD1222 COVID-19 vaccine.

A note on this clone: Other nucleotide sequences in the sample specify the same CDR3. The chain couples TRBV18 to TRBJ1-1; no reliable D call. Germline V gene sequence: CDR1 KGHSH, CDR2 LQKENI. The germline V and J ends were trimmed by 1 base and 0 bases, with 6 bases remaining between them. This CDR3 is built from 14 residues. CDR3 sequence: CASSPQGLNTEAFF. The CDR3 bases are TGTGCCAGCTCACCACAAGGGTTGAACACTGAAGCTTTCTTT.

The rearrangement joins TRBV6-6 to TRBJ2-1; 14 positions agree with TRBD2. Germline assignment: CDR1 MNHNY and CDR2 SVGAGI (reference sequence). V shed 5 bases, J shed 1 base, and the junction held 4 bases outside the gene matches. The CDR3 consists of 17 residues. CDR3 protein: CASSPRLAGGSYNEQFF. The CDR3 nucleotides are TGTGCCAGCAGTCCACGACTAGCGGGGGGGTCCTACAATGAGCAGTTCTTC.

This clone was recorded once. CDR3 sequence reads: CASSLGLGTEAFF. DNA of the CDR3: TGTGCCAGCAGCTTAGGGTTGGGGACTGAAGCTTTCTTT. The J gene is TRBJ1-1, the V gene TRBV11-1; no clear D. Trimming shortened V by 1 base and J by 5 bases, and 8 bases separated the two germline ends. Germline assignment: CDR1 SGHAT and CDR2 FQDESV (reference sequence). The length of the CDR3 is 13 residues.

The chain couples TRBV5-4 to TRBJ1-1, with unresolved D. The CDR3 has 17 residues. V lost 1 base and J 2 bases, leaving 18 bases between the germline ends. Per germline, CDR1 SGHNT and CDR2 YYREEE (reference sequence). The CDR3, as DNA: TGTGCCAGCAGCTTGCATTTATTAGACTGGCCTAACACTGAAGCTTTCTTT. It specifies CASSLHLLDWPNTEAFF.

The CDR3 is CASSQGQMNTEAFF. Here the CDR3 DNA reads TGCGCCAGCAGCCAAGGACAGATGAACACTGAAGCTTTCTTT. The rearrangement joins TRBV4-1 to TRBJ1-1, with D possibly being TRBD1 (5 bases). In germline, CDR1 is MGHRA, CDR2 YSYEKL. Trimming pared 1 base from V and 0 bases from J, leaving 6 bases between. The CDR3 has 14 residues.

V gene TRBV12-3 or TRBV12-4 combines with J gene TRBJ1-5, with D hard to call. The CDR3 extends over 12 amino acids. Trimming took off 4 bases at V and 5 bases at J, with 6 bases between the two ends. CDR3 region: CASSWGDQPQHF. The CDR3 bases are TGTGCCAGCAGTTGGGGTGATCAGCCCCAGCATTTT.

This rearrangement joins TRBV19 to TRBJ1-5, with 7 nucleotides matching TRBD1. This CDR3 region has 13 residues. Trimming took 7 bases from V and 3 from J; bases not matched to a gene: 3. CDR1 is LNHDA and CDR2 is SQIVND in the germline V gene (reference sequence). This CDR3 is CASNRGYNQPQHF. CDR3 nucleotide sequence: TGTGCCAGTAACAGGGGCTACAATCAGCCCCAGCATTTT.

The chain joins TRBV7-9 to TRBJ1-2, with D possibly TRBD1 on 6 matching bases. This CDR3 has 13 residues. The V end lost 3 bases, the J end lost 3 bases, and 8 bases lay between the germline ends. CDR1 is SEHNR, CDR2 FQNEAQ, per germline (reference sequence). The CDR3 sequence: CASSFRTDYGYTF. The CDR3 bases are TGTGCCAGCAGCTTCAGGACAGACTATGGCTACACCTTC.

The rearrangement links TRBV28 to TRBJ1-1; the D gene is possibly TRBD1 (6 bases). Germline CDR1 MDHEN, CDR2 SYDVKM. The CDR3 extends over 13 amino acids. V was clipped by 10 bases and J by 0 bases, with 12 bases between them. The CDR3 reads CATLGTMNTEAFF. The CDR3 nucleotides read TGTGCCACCTTGGGGACAATGAACACTGAAGCTTTCTTT.

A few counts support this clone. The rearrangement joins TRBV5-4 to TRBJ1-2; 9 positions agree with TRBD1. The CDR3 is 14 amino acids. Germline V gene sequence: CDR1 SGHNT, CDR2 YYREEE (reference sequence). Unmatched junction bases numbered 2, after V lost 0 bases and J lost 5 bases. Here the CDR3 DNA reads TGTGCCAGCAGCTTGGGGACAGGGGAATATGGCTACACCTTC. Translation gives CASSLGTGEYGYTF.

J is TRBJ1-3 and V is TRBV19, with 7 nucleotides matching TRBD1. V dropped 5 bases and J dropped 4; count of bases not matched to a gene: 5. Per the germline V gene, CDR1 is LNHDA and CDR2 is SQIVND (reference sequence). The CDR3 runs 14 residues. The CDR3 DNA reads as TGTGCCAGTAGTGACAGGGCCGGAGGAAACACCATATATTTT. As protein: CASSDRAGGNTIYF.

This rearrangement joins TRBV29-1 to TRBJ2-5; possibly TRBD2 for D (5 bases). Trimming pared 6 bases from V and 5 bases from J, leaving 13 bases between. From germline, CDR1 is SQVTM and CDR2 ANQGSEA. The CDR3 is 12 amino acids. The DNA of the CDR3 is TGCAGCGTCGCCGCGCCGGGGGAGACCCAGTACTTC. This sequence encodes CSVAAPGETQYF. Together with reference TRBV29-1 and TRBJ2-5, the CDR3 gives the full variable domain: SAVISQKPSRDICQRGTSLTIQCQVDSQVTMMFWYRQQPGQSLTLIATANQGSEATYESGFVIDKFPISRPNLTFSTLTVSNMSPEDSSIYLCSVAAPGETQYFGPGTRLLVL.

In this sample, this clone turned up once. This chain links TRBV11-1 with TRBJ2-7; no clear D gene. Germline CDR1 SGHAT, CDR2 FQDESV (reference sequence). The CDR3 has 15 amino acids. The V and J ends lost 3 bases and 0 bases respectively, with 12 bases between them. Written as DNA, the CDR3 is TGTGCCAGCAGCTTGGATCACCCGGACTCCTACGAGCAGTACTTC. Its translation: CASSLDHPDSYEQYF. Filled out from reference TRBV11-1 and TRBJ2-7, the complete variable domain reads EAEVAQSPRYKITEKSQAVAFWCDPISGHATLYWYRQILGQGPELLVQFQDESVVDDSQLPKDRFSAERLKGVDSTLKIQPAELGDSAMYLCASSLDHPDSYEQYFGPGTRLTVT.

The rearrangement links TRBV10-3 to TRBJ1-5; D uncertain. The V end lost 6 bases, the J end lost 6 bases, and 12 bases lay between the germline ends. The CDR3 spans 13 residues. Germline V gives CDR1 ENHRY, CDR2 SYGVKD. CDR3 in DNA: TGTGCCATCAGCGGGTCAACACGTCAGCCCCAGCATTTT. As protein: CAISGSTRQPQHF.

The DNA of the CDR3 is TGTGCCAGCAGCGACAGTGCGGGGCGGCAGTATTTT. Its protein product is CASSDSAGRQYF. The chain recombines TRBV11-3 with TRBJ2-3; D might be TRBD2 (6 bases). The CDR3 loop spans 12 amino acids. Trimming stripped 5 bases from V and 11 bases from J, with 14 bases between. Germline assignment: CDR1 SGHNT and CDR2 YENEEA.

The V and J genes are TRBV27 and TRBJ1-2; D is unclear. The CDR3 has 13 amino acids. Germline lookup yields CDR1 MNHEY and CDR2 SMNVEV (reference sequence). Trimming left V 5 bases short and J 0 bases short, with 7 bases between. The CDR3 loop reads CASSIAANYGYTF. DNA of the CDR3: TGTGCCAGCAGTATAGCGGCTAACTATGGCTACACCTTC.

The CDR3 spells CASSPHQGPEAFF. The CDR3 DNA is TGTGCCAGCAGTCCGCATCAGGGACCTGAAGCTTTCTTT. This chain links TRBV27 with TRBJ1-1; D perhaps matches TRBD1 (5 bases). CDR1 and CDR2 (germline): MNHEY, SMNVEV (reference sequence). V lost 5 bases and J lost 6, with 13 bases in between. The CDR3 sequence is 13 residues long.

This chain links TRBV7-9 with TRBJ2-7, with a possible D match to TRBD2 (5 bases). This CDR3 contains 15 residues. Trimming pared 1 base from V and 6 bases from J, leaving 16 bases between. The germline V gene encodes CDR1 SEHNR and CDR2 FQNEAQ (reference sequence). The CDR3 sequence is CASSLGKSAGGEQYF. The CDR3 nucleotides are TGTGCCAGCAGCTTAGGTAAATCGGCGGGTGGCGAGCAGTACTTC.

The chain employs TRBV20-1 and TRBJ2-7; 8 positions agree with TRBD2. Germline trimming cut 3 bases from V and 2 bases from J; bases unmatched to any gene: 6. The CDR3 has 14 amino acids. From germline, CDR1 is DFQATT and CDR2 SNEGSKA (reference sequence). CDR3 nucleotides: TGCAGTGCTAGTGTTGCGGGGGGCCCCTACGAGCAGTACTTC. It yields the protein CSASVAGGPYEQYF.

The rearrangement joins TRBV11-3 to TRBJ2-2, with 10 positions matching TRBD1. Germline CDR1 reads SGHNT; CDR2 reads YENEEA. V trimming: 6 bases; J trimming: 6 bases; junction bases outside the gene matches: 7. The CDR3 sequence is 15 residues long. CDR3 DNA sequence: TGTGCCAGCAGGGCTGGGACAGGGGCGTCCGGGGAGCTGTTTTTT. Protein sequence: CASRAGTGASGELFF.

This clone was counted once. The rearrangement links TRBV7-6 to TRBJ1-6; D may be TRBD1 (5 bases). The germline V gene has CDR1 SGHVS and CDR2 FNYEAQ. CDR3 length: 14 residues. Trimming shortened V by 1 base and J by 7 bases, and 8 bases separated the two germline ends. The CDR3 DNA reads TGTGCCAGCAGCTTAGACAGGACCAATTCACCCCTCCACTTT. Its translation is CASSLDRTNSPLHF. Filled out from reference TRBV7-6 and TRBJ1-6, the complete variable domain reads GAGVSQSPRYKVTKRGQDVALRCDPISGHVSLYWYRQALGQGPEFLTYFNYEAQQDKSGLPNDRFSAERPEGSISTLTIQRTEQRDSAMYRCASSLDRTNSPLHFGNGTRLTVT.

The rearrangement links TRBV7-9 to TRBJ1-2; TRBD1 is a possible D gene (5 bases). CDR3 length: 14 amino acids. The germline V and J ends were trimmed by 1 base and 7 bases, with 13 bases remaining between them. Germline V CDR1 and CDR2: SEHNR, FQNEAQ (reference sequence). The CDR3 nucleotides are TGTGCCAGCAGCTTAGTGGGGGATCTCGGTGGCTACACCTTC. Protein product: CASSLVGDLGGYTF.

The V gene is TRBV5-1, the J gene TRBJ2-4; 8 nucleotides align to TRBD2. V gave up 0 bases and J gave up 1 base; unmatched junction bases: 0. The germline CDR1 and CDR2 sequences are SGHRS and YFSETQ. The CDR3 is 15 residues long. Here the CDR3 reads CASSLVAGAKNIQYF. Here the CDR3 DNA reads TGCGCCAGCAGCTTGGTAGCGGGGGCCAAAAACATTCAGTACTTC.

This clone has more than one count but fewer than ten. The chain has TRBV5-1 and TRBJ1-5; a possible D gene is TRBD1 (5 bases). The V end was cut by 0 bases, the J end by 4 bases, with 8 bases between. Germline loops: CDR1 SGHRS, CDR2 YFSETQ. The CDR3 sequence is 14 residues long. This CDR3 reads CASSLGQINQPQHF. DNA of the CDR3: TGCGCCAGCAGCTTGGGACAGATAAATCAGCCCCAGCATTTT. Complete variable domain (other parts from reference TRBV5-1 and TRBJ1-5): KAGVTQTPRYLIKTRGQQVTLSCSPISGHRSVSWYQQTPGQGLQFLFEYFSETQRNKGNFPGRFSGRQFSNSRSEMNVSTLELGDSALYLCASSLGQINQPQHFGDGTRLSIL.